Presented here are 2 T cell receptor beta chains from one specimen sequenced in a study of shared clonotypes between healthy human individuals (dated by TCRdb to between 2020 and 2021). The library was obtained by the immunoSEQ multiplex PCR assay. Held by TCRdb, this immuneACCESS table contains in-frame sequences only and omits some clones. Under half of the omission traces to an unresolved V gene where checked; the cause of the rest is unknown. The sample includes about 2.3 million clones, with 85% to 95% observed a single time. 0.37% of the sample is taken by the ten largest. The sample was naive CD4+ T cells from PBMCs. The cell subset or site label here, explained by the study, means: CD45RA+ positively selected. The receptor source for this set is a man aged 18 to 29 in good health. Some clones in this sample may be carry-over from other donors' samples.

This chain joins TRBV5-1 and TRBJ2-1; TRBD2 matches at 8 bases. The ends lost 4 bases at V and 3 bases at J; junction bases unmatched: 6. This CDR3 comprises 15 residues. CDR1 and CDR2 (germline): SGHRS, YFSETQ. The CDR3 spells CASSLTSAYYNEQFF. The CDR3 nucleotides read TGCGCCAGCAGCCTGACTAGCGCTTACTACAATGAGCAGTTCTTC.

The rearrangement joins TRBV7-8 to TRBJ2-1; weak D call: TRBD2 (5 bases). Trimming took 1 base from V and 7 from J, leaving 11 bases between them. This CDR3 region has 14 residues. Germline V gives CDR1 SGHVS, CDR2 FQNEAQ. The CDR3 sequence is CASSLVGVLNEQFF. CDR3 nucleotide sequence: TGTGCCAGCAGCTTAGTCGGGGTGCTTAATGAGCAGTTCTTC.